Below are 7 T cell receptor beta chains sequenced from a single sample in a study of glioma-infiltrating T cells. TCR alpha and beta CDR3 regions were amplified from RNA using iRepertoire nested multiplex PCR. TCRdb fed the multiplex PCR reads into MiXCR, producing one record per CDR3 protein. The sample has 300,000 to 450,000 distinct CDR3 sequences; 41% are singletons. Input material: glioma tissue, nonneoplastic brain tissue, or PBMCs (not recorded which). The receptor source for this set is a human donor with low-grade glioma or glioblastoma, undergoing nonglioma brain surgery, or in good health (not recorded which).

With respect to this clonotype: A clone one base away is much larger, so this may be a read error. This chain joins TRBV28 and TRBJ2-5; TRBD1 agrees at 12 bases. Per germline, CDR1 MDHEN and CDR2 SYDVKM. The CDR3 is 16 amino acids. In DNA, the CDR3 is TGTGCCAGCAGTTTCCTAGGGACAGGGGGCTCAGAGAGCCAGTACTTC. It encodes CASSFLGTGGSESQYF.

The chain recombines TRBV14 with TRBJ1-6, with 9 bases lining up with TRBD1. CDR1 is SGHDN and CDR2 is FVKESK in the germline V gene. Trimming cost V 4 bases and J 8 bases; bases outside gene matches: 15. This CDR3 has 18 amino acids. The CDR3 region has the DNA TGTGCCAGCAGCCCCGGACAGGGGAAGGGGGTATGGCATTCACCCCTCCACTTT. It specifies CASSPGQGKGVWHSPLHF.

The V and J genes are TRBV25-1 and TRBJ1-6; tentative D call: TRBD1 (6 bases). CDR1 MGHDK and CDR2 SYGVNS come from the germline V gene. The CDR3 loop spans 17 amino acids. V gave up 5 bases and J gave up 2 bases, with 16 bases separating them. The CDR3 protein is CASSFLTGKAYNSPLHF. In nucleotides, the CDR3 is TGTGCCAGCAGTTTTCTCACAGGGAAAGCCTATAATTCACCCCTCCACTTT.

The CDR3 loop reads CASRPIFEGSDEKLFF. The CDR3 region has the DNA TGTGCCAGTAGGCCCATATTCGAGGGGTCGGATGAAAAACTGTTTTTT. V usage is TRBV19 and J usage is TRBJ1-4, with D tentatively TRBD1 (5 bases). Germline V lookup: CDR1 LNHDA, CDR2 SQIVND (reference sequence). This CDR3 has 16 residues. V was shortened by 6 bases and J by 6 bases, with 20 bases between the two germline ends.

This clonotype was detected a few times. The gene calls are TRBV4-1 and TRBJ1-1; D is possibly TRBD1 (5 bases). The germline gives CDR1 MGHRA, CDR2 YSYEKL. V was shortened by 0 bases and J by 0 bases, with 14 bases between the two germline ends. This CDR3 contains 17 residues. The CDR3 DNA sequence: TGCGCCAGCAGCCAAGATTATCGGGGGACCATGAACACTGAAGCTTTCTTT. The encoded protein is CASSQDYRGTMNTEAFF.

With respect to this clonotype: It is likely a read error, because the conserved phenylalanine at the end of the CDR3 is missing. The CDR3 is CATSAPGQSSYNEQFL. The CDR3 DNA reads as TGTGCCACCAGTGCCCCCGGCCAAAGCTCCTACAATGAGCAGTTCCTC. This rearrangement joins TRBV24-1 to TRBJ2-1; D is unresolved. V was cut by 5 bases and J by 0 bases, with 13 bases left in between. Germline CDR1 KGHDR, CDR2 SFDVKD. This CDR3 is built from 16 residues.

Remarks on this clonotype: A much larger clone sits a single nucleotide away, making a read error possible. This chain links TRBV20-1 with TRBJ2-7; no clear D. CDR3 length equals 11 residues. Germline V lookup: CDR1 DFQATT, CDR2 SNEGSKA (reference sequence). Trimming pared 5 bases from V and 2 bases from J, leaving 7 bases between. CDR3 sequence (DNA): TGCAGTGCTTACAGCCCCTACGAGCAGTACTTC. Translating gives CSAYSPYEQYF.